Listed here are 2 T cell receptor beta chains from one sample, sequenced in a study of blood T cells in healthy people across ages. PCR was performed a second time for about 7 to 12 cycles using a sample-barcoded 5' primer and a J-beta primer mix. TCRdb used MiXCR to reprocess the 5' RACE reads, holding one entry per CDR3 protein. The repertoire has just under 750,000 distinct CDR3 sequences, over 20% of them found once; the top ten carry about 20%. Specimen: blood. The receptors were sampled from a man between 65 and 79 years old in good health.

The genes are TRBV20-1 and TRBJ1-6, with 8 positions matching TRBD1. Per germline, CDR1 DFQATT and CDR2 SNEGSKA (reference sequence). V was pared by 6 bases and J by 9 bases, with 7 bases of the junction left unmatched. The CDR3 has 13 residues. CDR3 nucleotides: TGCAGTGCAATACGACAGGGGAGTTCACCCCTCCACTTT. This encodes CSAIRQGSSPLHF.

This clonotype was observed a handful of times. The chain has TRBV12-3 or TRBV12-4 and TRBJ2-3, with 8 nucleotides matching TRBD1. This CDR3 has 13 residues. V was pared by 5 bases and J by 6 bases, with 4 bases of the junction left unmatched. The CDR3 reads CASSNNRGDTQYF. The CDR3 nucleotides are TGTGCCAGCAGTAACAACAGGGGGGATACGCAGTATTTT.